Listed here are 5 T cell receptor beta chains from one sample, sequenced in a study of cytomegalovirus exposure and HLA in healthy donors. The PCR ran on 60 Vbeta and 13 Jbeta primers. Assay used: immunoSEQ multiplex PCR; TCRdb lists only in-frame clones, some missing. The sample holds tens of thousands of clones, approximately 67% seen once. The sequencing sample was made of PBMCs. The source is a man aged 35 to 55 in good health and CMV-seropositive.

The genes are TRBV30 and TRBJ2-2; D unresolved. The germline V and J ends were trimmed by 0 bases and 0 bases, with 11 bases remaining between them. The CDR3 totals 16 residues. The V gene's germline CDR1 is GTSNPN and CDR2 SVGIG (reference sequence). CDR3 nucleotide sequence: TGTGCCTGGAGTGTACGATCTAGTTCGAACACCGGGGAGCTGTTTTTT. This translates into CAWSVRSSSNTGELFF.

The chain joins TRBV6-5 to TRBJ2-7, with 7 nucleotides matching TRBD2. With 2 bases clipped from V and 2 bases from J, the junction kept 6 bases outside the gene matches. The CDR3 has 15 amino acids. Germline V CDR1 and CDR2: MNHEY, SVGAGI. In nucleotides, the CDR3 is TGTGCCAGCAGTTACGTTAAGGGACTACCCTACGAGCAGTACTTC. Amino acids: CASSYVKGLPYEQYF.

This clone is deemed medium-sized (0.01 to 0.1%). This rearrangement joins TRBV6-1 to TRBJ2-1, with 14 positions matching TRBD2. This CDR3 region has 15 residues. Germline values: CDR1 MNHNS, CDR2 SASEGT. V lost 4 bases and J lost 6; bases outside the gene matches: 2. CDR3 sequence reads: CASSGLAGGINEQFF. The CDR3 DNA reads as TGTGCCAGCAGTGGACTAGCGGGAGGGATCAATGAGCAGTTCTTC.

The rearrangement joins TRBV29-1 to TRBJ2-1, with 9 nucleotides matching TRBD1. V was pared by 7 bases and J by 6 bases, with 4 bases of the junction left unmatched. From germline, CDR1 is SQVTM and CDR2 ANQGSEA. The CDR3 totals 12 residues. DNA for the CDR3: TGCAGCGCGACGACAGGGGGCAATGAGCAGTTCTTC. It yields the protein CSATTGGNEQFF.

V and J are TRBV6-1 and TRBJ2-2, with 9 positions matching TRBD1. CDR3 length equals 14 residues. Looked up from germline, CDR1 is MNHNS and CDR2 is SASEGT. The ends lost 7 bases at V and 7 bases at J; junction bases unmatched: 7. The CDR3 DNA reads TGTGCCAGCACGAACAGGGGGCAGAGCGGGGAGCTGTTTTTT. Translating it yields CASTNRGQSGELFF.